Reported below is one TCR beta chain. Its antigen is not identified. This CDR3 is built from 13 residues. Between the trimmed V and J ends, which lost 3 bases and 2 bases, there was a span of 7 bases. Germline V gives CDR1 LNHDA, CDR2 SQIVND (reference sequence). This sample's treatment: over 15 received Ad26.COV2.S at low or high dose, single or two shots; about 5 received placebo; per-sample allocation not given. Sampling happened 63 days after the first vaccine or placebo injection. This entry belongs to a study of Ad26.COV2.S vaccination and SARS-CoV-2 variants. Findings and caveats of the study: Substantial post-vaccination breadth of spike-specific CD8+ and CD4+ T cell responses was reported.

The protocol was immunoSEQ multiplex PCR, while the TCRdb copy is restricted to in-frame clones and leaves out a portion. Among 300,000 to 350,000 clones, 86% were seen once, and the ten largest hold around 10%. The clonotype was recovered from a person between 18 and 60 years old who received the Ad26.COV2.S COVID-19 vaccine or a placebo. The chain couples TRBV19 to TRBJ1-1; D uncertain. Material: peripheral blood, obtained in a trial of Ad26.COV2.S vaccine versus placebo. The CDR3 DNA reads as TGTGCCAGTAGTATTGAAATTAACACTGAAGCTTTCTTT. Encoded protein: CASSIEINTEAFF. The full variable domain, its missing parts supplied by reference TRBV19 and TRBJ1-1, is DGGITQSPKYLFRKEGQNVTLSCEQNLNHDAMYWYRQDPGQGLRLIYYSQIVNDFQKGDIAEGYSVSREKKESFPLTVTSAQKNPTAFYLCASSIEINTEAFFGQGTRLTVV.